This TCR beta chain was recorded in a study of blood T cell repertoires in COVID-19. With 3 bases removed from V and 1 base from J, the gap between germline ends came to 9 bases. Germline V gene sequence: CDR1 DFQATT, CDR2 SNEGSKA (reference sequence). The CDR3 runs to 13 residues. Assay: immunoSEQ multiplex PCR; the TCRdb copy retains only in-frame clones and omits some. The sample has over 250,000 clones; around 91% are singletons. The sequence was obtained from a woman aged 55-69 years with acute or convalescent COVID-19. The sequencing input was peripheral blood. The rearrangement links TRBV20-1 to TRBJ1-2; D unclear. This CDR3 reads CSASGLVNYGYTF. The CDR3 DNA sequence: TGCAGTGCTAGTGGTCTAGTTAACTATGGCTACACCTTC.